This TCR beta chain was captured in a study of blood T cells in healthy people across ages. V lost 0 bases and J lost 1, with 13 bases in between. Germline assignment: CDR1 MNHGY and CDR2 SAAAGT. CDR3 length: 18 residues. A J-beta primer mix and a sample-barcoded 5' primer were used in a second PCR of roughly 6 to 11 cycles. TCRdb independently ran MiXCR on the 5' RACE reads; one entry per CDR3 protein. The sample lists 600,000 to 900,000 distinct CDR3 sequences; around 25% were seen once. This clonotype showed up just a few times. These data were also reused for a study on T cells of mothers and their children.

Input material: blood. This chain uses TRBV6-8 with TRBJ2-6, with D hard to call. This sequence was found in a boy between 10 and 17 years old in good health. DNA for the CDR3: TGTGCCAGCAGTTACTCGATGGGTCGTCAGTCTGGGGCCAACGTCCTGACTTTC. Translation: CASSYSMGRQSGANVLTF.